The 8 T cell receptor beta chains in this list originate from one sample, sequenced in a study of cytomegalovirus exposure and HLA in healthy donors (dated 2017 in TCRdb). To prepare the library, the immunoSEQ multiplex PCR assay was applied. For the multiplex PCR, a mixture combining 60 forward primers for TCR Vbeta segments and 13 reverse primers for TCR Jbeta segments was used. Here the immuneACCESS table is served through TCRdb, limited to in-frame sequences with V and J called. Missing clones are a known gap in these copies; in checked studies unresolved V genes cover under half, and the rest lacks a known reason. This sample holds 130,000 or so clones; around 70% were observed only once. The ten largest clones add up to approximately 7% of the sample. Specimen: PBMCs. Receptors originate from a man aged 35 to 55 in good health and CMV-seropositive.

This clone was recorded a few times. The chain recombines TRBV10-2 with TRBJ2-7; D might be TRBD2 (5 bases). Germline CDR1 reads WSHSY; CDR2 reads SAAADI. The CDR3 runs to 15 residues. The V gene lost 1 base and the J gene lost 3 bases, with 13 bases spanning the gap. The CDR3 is CASSELLEINYEQYF. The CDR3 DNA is TGCGCCAGCAGTGAGTTACTAGAAATAAACTACGAGCAGTACTTC.

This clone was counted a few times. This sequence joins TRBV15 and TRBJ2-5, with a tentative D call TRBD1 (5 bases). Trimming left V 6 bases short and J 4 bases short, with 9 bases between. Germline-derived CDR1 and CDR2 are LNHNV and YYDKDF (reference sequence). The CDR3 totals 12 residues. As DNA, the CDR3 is TGTGCCACCAGTCCAGGGTTAGAGACCCAGTACTTC. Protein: CATSPGLETQYF. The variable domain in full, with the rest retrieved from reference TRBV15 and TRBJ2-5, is DAMVIQNPRYQVTQFGKPVTLSCSQTLNHNVMYWYQQKSSQAPKLLFHYYDKDFNNEADTPDNFQSRRPNTSFCFLDIRSPGLGDTAMYLCATSPGLETQYFGPGTRLLVL.

The CDR3 sequence: CASSPSQGITEAFF. For the CDR3, the DNA is TGTGCCAGCAGCCCTTCACAGGGCATAACTGAAGCTTTCTTT. The genes are TRBV7-8 and TRBJ1-1; perhaps TRBD1 as D (6 bases). V was cut by 5 bases and J by 5 bases, with 15 bases left in between. Germline V gene sequence: CDR1 SGHVS, CDR2 FQNEAQ. The CDR3 runs to 14 residues.

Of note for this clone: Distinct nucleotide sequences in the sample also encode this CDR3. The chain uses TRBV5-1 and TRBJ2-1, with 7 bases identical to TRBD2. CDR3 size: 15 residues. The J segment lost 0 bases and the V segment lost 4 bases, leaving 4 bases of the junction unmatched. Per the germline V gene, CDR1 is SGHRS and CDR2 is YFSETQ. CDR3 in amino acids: CASSPGGSSYNEQFF. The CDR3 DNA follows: TGCGCCAGCAGCCCCGGGGGGAGCTCCTACAATGAGCAGTTCTTC.

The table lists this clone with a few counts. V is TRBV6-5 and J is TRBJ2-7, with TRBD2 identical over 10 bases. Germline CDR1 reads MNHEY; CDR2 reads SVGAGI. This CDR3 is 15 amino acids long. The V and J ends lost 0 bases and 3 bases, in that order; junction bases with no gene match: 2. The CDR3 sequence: CASSYSLAGVYEQYF. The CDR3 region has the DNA TGTGCCAGCAGTTACTCGCTAGCGGGGGTCTACGAGCAGTACTTC.

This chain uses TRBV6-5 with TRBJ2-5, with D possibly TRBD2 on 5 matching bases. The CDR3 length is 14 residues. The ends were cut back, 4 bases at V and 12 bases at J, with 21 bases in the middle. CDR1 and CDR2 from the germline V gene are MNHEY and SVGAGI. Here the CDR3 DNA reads TGTGCCAGCAGTTGGGATAAGGTGCAGGCGGGCAAGTACTTC. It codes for CASSWDKVQAGKYF.

The CDR3 DNA is TGTGCCAGCAGCGTAGGGGGCGAAAACACCATATATTTT. This codes for CASSVGGENTIYF. V usage is TRBV9 and J usage is TRBJ1-3; perhaps TRBD1 as D (5 bases). The CDR3 has 13 residues. In germline, CDR1 is SGDLS, CDR2 YYNGEE. Deletions cut 0 bases from V and 6 bases from J, with 7 bases between.

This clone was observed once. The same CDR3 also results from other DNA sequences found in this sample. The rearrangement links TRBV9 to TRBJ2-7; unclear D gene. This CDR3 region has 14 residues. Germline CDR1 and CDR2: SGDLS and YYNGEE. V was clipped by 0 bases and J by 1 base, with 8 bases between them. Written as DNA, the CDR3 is TGTGCCAGCAGCGTAGGAGACTCGTCCTACGAGCAGTACTTC. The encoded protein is CASSVGDSSYEQYF.